The 8 T cell receptor beta chains given below trace back to one sample, sequenced in a study of T cell responses to AZD1222 COVID-19 vaccine. The protocol was immunoSEQ multiplex PCR, while the TCRdb copy is restricted to in-frame clones and leaves out a portion. Altogether about 76,000 clones are present, roughly 84% being singletons, with the ten largest covering approximately 11%. Sequencing used peripheral blood, obtained on day 0 of AZD1222 vaccination. The source of these receptors is an adult in good health.

J is TRBJ1-2 and V is TRBV18; D is unresolved. Deletions cut 1 base from V and 4 bases from J, with 13 bases between. CDR1 is KGHSH and CDR2 is LQKENI in the germline V gene. This CDR3 is built from 15 residues. CDR3 coding DNA: TGTGCCAGCTCACCACGCGAGGCGGGGAGCTATGGCTACACCTTC. This translates into CASSPREAGSYGYTF.

The rearrangement uses TRBV27 and TRBJ2-3, with 11 bases fitting TRBD2. This CDR3 is 16 amino acids long. Germline V gene lookup returns CDR1 MNHEY and CDR2 SMNVEV (reference sequence). The J segment lost 0 bases and the V segment lost 4 bases, leaving 3 bases of the junction unmatched. CDR3 protein: CASSSPSGRSTDTQYF. The CDR3 DNA follows: TGTGCCAGCAGTTCGCCTAGCGGGAGGAGCACAGATACGCAGTATTTT.

This clone was detected only a few times. The V gene is TRBV12-5, the J gene TRBJ2-7; 8 bases match TRBD1. CDR3 length: 15 amino acids. J was trimmed by 2 bases and V by 1 base; bases with no gene match: 4. Germline V gene sequence: CDR1 LGHNT, CDR2 FRNRAP. CDR3 DNA: TGTGCTAGTGGTTTGGGGGACAGGTGGCCCTACGAGCAGTACTTC. The encoded protein is CASGLGDRWPYEQYF.

This chain uses TRBV5-8 with TRBJ2-3, with D uncertain. The germline gives CDR1 SGHTS, CDR2 YDEGEE. V shed 2 bases and J shed 8 bases, with 6 bases lying between them. The CDR3 runs 11 residues. The CDR3 here is CASSFWGTQYF. The CDR3 coding sequence is TGTGCCAGCAGCTTTTGGGGTACGCAGTATTTT.

The chain combines TRBV5-4 with TRBJ1-2; 8 nucleotides align to TRBD1. The CDR3 length is 13 residues. Germline CDR1 reads SGHNT; CDR2 reads YYREEE (reference sequence). After removal of 3 bases from V and 7 bases from J, the junction contained 5 bases not matched to a gene. The CDR3 is CASSSTGDAGYTF. The CDR3, as DNA: TGTGCCAGCAGCTCGACAGGGGACGCTGGCTACACCTTC.

As concerns this clone: Compared with germline, one end of the junction differs, possibly owing to a read error. The gene calls are TRBV7-7 and TRBJ2-2, with TRBD2 matching over 8 bases. Germline lookup yields CDR1 SSHAT and CDR2 FNYEAQ (reference sequence). This CDR3 spans 13 amino acids. The CDR3 DNA follows: TGTGCTAGCAGCTTAGCGGGAACCGGGGAGCTGTTTTTT. Amino acids: CASSLAGTGELFF. The full variable domain, rest sourced from reference TRBV7-7 and TRBJ2-2, is GAGVSQSPRYKVTKRGQDVTLRCDPISSHATLYWYQQALGQGPEFLTYFNYEAQPDKSGLPSDRFSAERPEGSISTLTIQRTEQRDSAMYRCASSLAGTGELFFGEGSRLTVL.

The rearrangement joins TRBV9 to TRBJ2-2; D is undetermined. CDR3 size: 17 residues. The V gene lost 0 bases and the J gene lost 0 bases, with 12 bases spanning the gap. The V gene's germline CDR1 is SGDLS and CDR2 YYNGEE. The CDR3 sequence: CASSVASSGSNTGELFF. For the CDR3, the DNA is TGTGCCAGCAGCGTAGCGTCTTCCGGGTCGAACACCGGGGAGCTGTTTTTT.

This clone was detected a few times. The genes are TRBV18 and TRBJ1-3; TRBD1 matches 12 bases. The junction had 7 bases not matched to a gene; V was cut back by 1 base and J by 0 bases. The V gene's germline CDR1 is KGHSH and CDR2 LQKENI. The CDR3 has 19 amino acids. CDR3 coding DNA: TGTGCCAGCTCACCACGAGGGACAGGGGGCAGGAGCTCTGGAAACACCATATATTTT. Its translation: CASSPRGTGGRSSGNTIYF.